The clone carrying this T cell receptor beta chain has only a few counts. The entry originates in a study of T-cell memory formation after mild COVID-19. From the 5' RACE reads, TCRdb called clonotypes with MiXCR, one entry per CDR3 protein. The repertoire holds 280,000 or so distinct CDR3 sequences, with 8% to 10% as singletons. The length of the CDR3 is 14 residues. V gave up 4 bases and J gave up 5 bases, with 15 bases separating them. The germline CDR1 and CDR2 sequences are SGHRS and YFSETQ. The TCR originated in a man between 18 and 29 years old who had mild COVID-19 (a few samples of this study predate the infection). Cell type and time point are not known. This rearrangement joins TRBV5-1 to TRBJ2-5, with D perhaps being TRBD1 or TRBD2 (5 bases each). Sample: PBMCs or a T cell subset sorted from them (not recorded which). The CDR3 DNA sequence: TGCGCCAGCAGCCAGGGACCCTCCGATGAGACCCAGTACTTC. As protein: CASSQGPSDETQYF.